The source of this T cell receptor beta chain is a study of Ad26.COV2.S vaccination and SARS-CoV-2 variants. For the study at large: Into the muscle, Ad26.COV2.S was dosed once or twice, 56 days apart.

The V gene's germline CDR1 is MNHEY and CDR2 SVGEGT. CDR3 length: 13 amino acids. The V and J ends lost 4 bases and 0 bases respectively, with 6 bases between them. Treatment given: approximately 18 received Ad26.COV2.S at low or high dose, single or two shots; roughly five received placebo; per-sample allocation not given. Collection of samples fell on day 63 after the first vaccine or placebo injection. Whoever gave the sample was an adult aged 18-55 years in Boston. Built on an Ad26 vector, the vaccine expressed Wuhan-strain SARS-CoV-2 spike. On this clone: Its target is not known.

Sequenced by immunoSEQ multiplex PCR; TCRdb stores in-frame clones only, minus some. This table holds under 550,000 clones, 70% to 90% found once. Study observations and caveats: Total T cell responses, in the TCR breadth and depth analyses, may have been underestimated.

The chain joins TRBV6-2 or TRBV6-3 to TRBJ1-1; D ambiguous. This receptor was obtained from a person aged 18-65 years who received the Ad26.COV2.S COVID-19 vaccine or a placebo. Source: peripheral blood, taken in a trial of Ad26.COV2.S vaccine versus placebo. The CDR3 coding sequence is TGTGCCAGCAGTTTAGTTGTGAACACTGAAGCTTTCTTT. It encodes CASSLVVNTEAFF.